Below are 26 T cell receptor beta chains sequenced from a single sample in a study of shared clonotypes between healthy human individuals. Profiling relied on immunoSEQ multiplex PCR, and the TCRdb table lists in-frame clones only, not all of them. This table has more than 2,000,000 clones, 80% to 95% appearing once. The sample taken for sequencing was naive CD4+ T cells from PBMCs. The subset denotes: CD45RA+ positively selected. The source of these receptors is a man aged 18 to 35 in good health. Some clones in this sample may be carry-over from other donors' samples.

CDR3 in DNA: TGCAGCGCTATGAGGGGGTACCAAGAGACCCAGTACTTC. Residues: CSAMRGYQETQYF. The rearrangement uses TRBV29-1 and TRBJ2-5; D is possibly TRBD1 (6 bases). Trimming left V 7 bases short and J 0 bases short, with 12 bases between. The CDR3 length is 13 residues. CDR1 SQVTM and CDR2 ANQGSEA come from the germline V gene.

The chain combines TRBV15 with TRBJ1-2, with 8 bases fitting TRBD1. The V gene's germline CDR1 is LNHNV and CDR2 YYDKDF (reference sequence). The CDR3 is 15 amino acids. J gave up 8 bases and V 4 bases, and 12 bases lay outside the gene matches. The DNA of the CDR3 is TGTGCCACCAGCAAAGGAACGGACAGGGACGAAGGCTACACCTTC. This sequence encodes CATSKGTDRDEGYTF. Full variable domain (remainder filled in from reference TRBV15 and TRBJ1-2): DAMVIQNPRYQVTQFGKPVTLSCSQTLNHNVMYWYQQKSSQAPKLLFHYYDKDFNNEADTPDNFQSRRPNTSFCFLDIRSPGLGDTAMYLCATSKGTDRDEGYTFGSGTRLTVV.

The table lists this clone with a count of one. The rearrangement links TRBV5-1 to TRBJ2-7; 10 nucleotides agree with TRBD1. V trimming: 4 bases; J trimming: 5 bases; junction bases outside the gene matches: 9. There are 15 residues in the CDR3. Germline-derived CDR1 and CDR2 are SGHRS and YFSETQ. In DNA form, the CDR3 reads TGCGCCAGCAGCCTAAGGGACAGGGGAGCGGACGAGCAGTACTTC. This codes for CASSLRDRGADEQYF.

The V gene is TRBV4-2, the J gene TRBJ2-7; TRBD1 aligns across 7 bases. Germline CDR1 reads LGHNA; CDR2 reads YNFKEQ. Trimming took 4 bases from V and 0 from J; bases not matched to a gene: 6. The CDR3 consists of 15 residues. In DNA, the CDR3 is TGTGCCAGCAGCCCAGCCGGGACAGTCTCCTACGAGCAGTACTTC. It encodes CASSPAGTVSYEQYF.

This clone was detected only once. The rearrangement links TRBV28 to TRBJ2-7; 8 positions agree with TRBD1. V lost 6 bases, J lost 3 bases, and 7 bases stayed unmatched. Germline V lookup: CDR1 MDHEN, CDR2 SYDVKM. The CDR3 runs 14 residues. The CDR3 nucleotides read TGTGCCAGCAGCAAGGGACAGGCCTTCTACGAGCAGTACTTC. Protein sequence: CASSKGQAFYEQYF.

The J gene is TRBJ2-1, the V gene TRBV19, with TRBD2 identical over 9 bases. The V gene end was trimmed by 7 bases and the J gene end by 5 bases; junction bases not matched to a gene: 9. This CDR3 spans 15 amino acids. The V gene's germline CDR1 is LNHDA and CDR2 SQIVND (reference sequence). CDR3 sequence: CASNSGSSPNNEQFF. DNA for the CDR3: TGTGCCAGTAATAGCGGGAGCTCACCTAACAATGAGCAGTTCTTC.

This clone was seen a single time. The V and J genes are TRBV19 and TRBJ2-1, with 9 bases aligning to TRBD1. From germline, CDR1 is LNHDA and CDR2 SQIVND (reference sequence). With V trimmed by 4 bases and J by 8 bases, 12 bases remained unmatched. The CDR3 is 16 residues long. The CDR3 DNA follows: TGTGCCAGTAGTACGACAGGACAGGGGAACTTCTATGAGCAGTTCTTC. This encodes CASSTTGQGNFYEQFF.

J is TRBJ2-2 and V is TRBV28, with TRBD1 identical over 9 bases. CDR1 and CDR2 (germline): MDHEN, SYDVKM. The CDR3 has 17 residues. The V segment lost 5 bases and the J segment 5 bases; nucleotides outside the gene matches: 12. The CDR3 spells CASSTPGQGLFTGELFF. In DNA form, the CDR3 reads TGTGCCAGCAGTACCCCGGGACAGGGACTATTTACCGGGGAGCTGTTTTTT.

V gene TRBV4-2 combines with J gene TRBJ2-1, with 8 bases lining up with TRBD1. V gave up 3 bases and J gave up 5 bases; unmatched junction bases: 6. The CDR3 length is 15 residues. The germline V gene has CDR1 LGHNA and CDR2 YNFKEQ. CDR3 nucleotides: TGTGCCAGCAGCCAGCGGGACAGGAGGAACAATGAGCAGTTCTTC. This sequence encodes CASSQRDRRNNEQFF.

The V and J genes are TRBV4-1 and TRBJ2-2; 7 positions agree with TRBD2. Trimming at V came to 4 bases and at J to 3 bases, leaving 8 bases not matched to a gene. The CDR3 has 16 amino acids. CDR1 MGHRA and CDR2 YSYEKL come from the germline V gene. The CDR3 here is CASSRGGLRDTGELFF. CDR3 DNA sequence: TGCGCCAGCAGCCGGGGAGGGCTACGGGACACCGGGGAGCTGTTTTTT.

CDR3 nucleotide sequence: TGTGCCACCAGCAGAGATCGACCTGCTGAAGCTTTCTTT. This gives the protein CATSRDRPAEAFF. This chain links TRBV15 with TRBJ1-1; no reliable D call. The CDR3 covers 13 residues. Trimming pared 0 bases from V and 6 bases from J, leaving 8 bases between. Germline CDR1 reads LNHNV; CDR2 reads YYDKDF (reference sequence).

The CDR3 DNA sequence: TGTGCCTGGAAAGTTGAAACGGGACTAGCGGGCCTGAGCTCCTACAATGAGCAGTTCTTC. Translated, it gives CAWKVETGLAGLSSYNEQFF. J is TRBJ2-1 and V is TRBV30, with TRBD2 identical over 12 bases. Germline V gene sequence: CDR1 GTSNPN, CDR2 SVGIG (reference sequence). This CDR3 has 20 residues. J lost 0 bases, V lost 4 bases, and 16 bases had no gene match. The variable domain in full, completed from reference TRBV30 and TRBJ2-1, reads SQTIHQWPATLVQPVGSPLSLECTVEGTSNPNLYWYRQAAGRGLQLLFYSVGIGQISSEVPQNLSASRPQDRQFILSSKKLLLSDSGFYLCAWKVETGLAGLSSYNEQFFGPGTRLTVL.

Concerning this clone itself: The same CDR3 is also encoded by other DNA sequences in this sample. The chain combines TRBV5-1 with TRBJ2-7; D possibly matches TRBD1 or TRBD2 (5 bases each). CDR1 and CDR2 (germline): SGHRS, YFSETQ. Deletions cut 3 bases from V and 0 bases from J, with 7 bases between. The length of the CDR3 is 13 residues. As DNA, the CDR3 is TGCGCCAGCAGCTCGGGGCCCTCCTACGAGCAGTACTTC. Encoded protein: CASSSGPSYEQYF.

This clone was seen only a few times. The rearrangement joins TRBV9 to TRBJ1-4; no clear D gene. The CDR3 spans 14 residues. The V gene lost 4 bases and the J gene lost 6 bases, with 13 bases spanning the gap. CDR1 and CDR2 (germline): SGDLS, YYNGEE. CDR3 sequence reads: CASSRGLMDEKLFF. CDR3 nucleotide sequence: TGTGCCAGCAGCCGCGGACTGATGGATGAAAAACTGTTTTTT. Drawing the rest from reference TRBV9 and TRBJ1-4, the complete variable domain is DSGVTQTPKHLITATGQRVTLRCSPRSGDLSVYWYQQSLDQGLQFLIQYYNGEERAKGNILERFSAQQFPDLHSELNLSSLELGDSALYFCASSRGLMDEKLFFGSGTQLSVL.

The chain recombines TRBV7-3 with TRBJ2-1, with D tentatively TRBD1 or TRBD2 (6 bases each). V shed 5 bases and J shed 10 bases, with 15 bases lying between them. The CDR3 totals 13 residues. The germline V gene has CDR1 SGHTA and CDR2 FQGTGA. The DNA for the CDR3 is TGTGCCAGCAGCCCAACGACAGGAGGGGAGCAGTTCTTC. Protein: CASSPTTGGEQFF.

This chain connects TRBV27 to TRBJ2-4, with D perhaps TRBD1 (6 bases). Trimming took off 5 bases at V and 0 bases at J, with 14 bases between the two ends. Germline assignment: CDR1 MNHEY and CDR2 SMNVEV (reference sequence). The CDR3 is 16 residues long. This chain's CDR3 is CASSPDSSIAKNIQYF. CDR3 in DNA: TGTGCCAGCAGTCCGGACAGCTCCATAGCCAAAAACATTCAGTACTTC.

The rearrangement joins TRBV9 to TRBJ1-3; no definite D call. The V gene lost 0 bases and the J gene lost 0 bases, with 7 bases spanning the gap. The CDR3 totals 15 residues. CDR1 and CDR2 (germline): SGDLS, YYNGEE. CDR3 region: CASSVGPTSGNTIYF. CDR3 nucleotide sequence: TGTGCCAGCAGCGTAGGACCGACCTCTGGAAACACCATATATTTT.

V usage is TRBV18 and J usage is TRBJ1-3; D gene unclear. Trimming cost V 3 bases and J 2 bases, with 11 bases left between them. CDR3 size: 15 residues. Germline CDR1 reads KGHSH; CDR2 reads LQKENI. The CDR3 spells CASSPPGDPGNTIYF. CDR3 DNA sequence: TGTGCCAGCTCACCCCCAGGCGACCCTGGAAACACCATATATTTT.

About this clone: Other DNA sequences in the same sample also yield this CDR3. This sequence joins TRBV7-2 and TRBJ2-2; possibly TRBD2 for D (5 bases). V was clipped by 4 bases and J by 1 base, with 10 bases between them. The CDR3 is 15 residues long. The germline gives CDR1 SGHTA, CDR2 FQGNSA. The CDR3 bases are TGTGCCAGCAGCTCCCGGACTGGGAACACCGGGGAGCTGTTTTTT. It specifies CASSSRTGNTGELFF. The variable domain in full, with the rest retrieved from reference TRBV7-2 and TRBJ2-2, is GAGVSQSPSNKVTEKGKDVELRCDPISGHTALYWYRQSLGQGLEFLIYFQGNSAPDKSGLPSDRFSAERTGGSVSTLTIQRTQQEDSAVYLCASSSRTGNTGELFFGEGSRLTVL.

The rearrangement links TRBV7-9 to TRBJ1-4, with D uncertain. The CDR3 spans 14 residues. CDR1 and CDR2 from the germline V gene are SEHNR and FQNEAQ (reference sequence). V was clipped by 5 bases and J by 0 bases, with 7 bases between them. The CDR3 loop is CASSPSATNEKLFF. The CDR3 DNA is TGTGCCAGCAGCCCCTCGGCAACTAATGAAAAACTGTTTTTT.

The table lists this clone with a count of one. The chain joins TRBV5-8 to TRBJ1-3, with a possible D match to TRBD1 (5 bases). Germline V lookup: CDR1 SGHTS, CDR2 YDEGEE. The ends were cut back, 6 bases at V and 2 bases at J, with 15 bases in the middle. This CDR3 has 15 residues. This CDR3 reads CASILTGRPGNTIYF. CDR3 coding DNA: TGTGCCAGCATCCTAACAGGACGCCCTGGAAACACCATATATTTT.

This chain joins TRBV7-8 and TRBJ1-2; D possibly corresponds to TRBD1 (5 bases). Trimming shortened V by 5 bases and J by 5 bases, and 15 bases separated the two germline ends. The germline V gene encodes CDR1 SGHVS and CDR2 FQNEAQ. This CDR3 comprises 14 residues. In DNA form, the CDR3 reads TGTGCCAGCAGCCCGAGGGACCAGCCTTATGGCTACACCTTC. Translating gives CASSPRDQPYGYTF.

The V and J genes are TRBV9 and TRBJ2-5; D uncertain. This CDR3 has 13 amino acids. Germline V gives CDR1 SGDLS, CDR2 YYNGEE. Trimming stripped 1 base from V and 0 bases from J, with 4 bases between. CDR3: CASSVSHQETQYF. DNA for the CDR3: TGTGCCAGCAGCGTAAGTCACCAAGAGACCCAGTACTTC. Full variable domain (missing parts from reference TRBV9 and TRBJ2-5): DSGVTQTPKHLITATGQRVTLRCSPRSGDLSVYWYQQSLDQGLQFLIQYYNGEERAKGNILERFSAQQFPDLHSELNLSSLELGDSALYFCASSVSHQETQYFGPGTRLLVL.

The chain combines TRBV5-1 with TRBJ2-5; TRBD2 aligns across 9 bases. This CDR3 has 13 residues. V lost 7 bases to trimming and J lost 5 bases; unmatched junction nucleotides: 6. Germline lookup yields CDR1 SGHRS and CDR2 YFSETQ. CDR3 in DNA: TGCGCCAGCGCGGGAGGGCCAGGGGAGACCCAGTACTTC. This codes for CASAGGPGETQYF.

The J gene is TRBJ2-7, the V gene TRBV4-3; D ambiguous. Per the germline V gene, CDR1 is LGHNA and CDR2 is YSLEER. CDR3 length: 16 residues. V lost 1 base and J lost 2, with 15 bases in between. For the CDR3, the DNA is TGCGCCAGCAGCCAAGCATTCCGAACCATTGCCTACGAGCAGTACTTC. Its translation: CASSQAFRTIAYEQYF.

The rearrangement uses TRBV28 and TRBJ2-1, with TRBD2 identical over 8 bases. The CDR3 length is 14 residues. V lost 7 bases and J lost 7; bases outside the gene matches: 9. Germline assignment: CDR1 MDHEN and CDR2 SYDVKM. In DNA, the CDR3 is TGTGCCAGCACCCCCGCGGGGGGCCGTAATGAGCAGTTCTTC. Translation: CASTPAGGRNEQFF.